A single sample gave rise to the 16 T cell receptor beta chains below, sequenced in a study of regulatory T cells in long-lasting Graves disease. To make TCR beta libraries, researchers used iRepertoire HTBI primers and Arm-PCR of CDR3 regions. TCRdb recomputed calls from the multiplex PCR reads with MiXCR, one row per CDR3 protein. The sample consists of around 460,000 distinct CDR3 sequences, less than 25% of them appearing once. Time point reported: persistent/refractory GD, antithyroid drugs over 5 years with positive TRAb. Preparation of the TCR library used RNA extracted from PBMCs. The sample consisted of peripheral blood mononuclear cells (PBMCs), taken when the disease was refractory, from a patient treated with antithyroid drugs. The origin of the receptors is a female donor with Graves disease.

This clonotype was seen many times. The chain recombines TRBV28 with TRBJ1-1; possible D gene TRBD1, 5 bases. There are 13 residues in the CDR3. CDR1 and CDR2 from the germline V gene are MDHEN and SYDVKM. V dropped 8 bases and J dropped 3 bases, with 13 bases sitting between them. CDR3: CASSRGGDTEAFF. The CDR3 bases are TGTGCCAGCTCCCGGGGGGGAGACACTGAAGCTTTCTTT.

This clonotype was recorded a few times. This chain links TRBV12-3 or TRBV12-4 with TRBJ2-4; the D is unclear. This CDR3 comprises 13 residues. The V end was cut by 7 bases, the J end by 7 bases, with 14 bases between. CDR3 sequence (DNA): TGTGCCAGCAACCCCCAGATGGGGAACATTCAGTACTTC. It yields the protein CASNPQMGNIQYF.

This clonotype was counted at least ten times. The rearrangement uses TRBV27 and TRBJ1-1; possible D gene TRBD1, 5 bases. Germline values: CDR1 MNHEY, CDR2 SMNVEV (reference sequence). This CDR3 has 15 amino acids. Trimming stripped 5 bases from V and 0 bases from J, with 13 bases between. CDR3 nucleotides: TGTGCCAGCAGTAACACCGACAGATTGAACACTGAAGCTTTCTTT. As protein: CASSNTDRLNTEAFF.

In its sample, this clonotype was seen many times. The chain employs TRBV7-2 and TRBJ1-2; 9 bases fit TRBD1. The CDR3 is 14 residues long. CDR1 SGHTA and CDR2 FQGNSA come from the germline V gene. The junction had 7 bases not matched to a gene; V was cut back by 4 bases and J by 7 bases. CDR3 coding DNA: TGTGCCAGCAGCTCTTTTGGGACAGGGAGTGGCTACACCTTC. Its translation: CASSSFGTGSGYTF.

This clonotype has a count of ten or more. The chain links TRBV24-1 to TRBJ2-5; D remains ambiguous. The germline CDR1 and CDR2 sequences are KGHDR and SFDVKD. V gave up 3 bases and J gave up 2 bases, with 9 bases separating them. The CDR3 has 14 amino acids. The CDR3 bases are TGTGCCACCAGTGATCCAACCACACAAGAGACCCAGTACTTC. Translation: CATSDPTTQETQYF.

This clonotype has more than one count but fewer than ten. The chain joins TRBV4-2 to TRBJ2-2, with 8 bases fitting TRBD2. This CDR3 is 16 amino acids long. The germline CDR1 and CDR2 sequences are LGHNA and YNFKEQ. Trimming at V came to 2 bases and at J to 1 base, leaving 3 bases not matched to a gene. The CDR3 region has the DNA TGTGCCAGCAGCCAAAGTACTAGCGGGAACACCGGGGAGCTGTTTTTT. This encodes CASSQSTSGNTGELFF.

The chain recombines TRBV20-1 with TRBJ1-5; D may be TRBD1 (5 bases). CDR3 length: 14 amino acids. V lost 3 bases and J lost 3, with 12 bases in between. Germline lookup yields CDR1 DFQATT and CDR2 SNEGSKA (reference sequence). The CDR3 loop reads CSASTGRDNQPQHF. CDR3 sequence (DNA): TGCAGTGCTAGTACGGGGCGAGACAATCAGCCCCAGCATTTT.

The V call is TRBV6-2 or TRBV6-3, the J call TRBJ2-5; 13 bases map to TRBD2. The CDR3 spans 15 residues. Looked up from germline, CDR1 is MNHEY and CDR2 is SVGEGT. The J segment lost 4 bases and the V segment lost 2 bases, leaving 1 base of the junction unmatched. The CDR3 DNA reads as TGTGCCAGCAGTTACGGGACTAGCGGGGTAGAGACCCAGTACTTC. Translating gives CASSYGTSGVETQYF.

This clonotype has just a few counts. The CDR3 is CASSVATVGAGELFF. DNA of the CDR3: TGTGCCAGCAGCGTAGCGACAGTTGGCGCCGGGGAGCTGTTTTTT. This rearrangement joins TRBV9 to TRBJ2-2, with a weak D call TRBD1 (5 bases). The CDR3 is made up of 15 amino acids. The germline gives CDR1 SGDLS, CDR2 YYNGEE. V was trimmed by 0 bases and J by 6 bases, leaving 12 bases between them.

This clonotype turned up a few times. Here the CDR3 reads CASSMTATNEKLFF. CDR3 nucleotide sequence: TGTGCCAGTAGTATGACAGCAACTAATGAAAAACTGTTTTTT. The J gene is TRBJ1-4, the V gene TRBV19, with D perhaps matching TRBD1 (5 bases). The V end lost 3 bases, the J end lost 0 bases, and 5 bases lay between the germline ends. In germline, CDR1 is LNHDA, CDR2 SQIVND (reference sequence). This CDR3 spans 14 amino acids.

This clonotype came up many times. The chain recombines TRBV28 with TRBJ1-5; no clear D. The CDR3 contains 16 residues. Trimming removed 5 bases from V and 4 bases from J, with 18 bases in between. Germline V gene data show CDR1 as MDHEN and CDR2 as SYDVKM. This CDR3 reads CASSPFIRMANQPQHF. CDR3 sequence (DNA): TGTGCCAGCAGTCCTTTTATTCGAATGGCAAATCAGCCCCAGCATTTT.

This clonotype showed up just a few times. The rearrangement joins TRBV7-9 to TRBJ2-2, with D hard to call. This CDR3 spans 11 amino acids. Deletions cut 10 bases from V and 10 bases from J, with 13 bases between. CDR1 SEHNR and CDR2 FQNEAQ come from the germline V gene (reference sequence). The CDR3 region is CAILHPEELFF. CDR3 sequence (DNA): TGTGCCATCCTGCATCCGGAGGAGCTGTTTTTT.

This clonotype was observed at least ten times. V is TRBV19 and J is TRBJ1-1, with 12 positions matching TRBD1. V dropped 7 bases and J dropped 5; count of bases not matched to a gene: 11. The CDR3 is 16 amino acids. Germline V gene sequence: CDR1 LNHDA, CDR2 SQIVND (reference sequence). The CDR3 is CASTDRDRGRRTEAFF. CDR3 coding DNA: TGTGCCAGTACCGACCGGGACAGGGGGCGGAGGACTGAAGCTTTCTTT.

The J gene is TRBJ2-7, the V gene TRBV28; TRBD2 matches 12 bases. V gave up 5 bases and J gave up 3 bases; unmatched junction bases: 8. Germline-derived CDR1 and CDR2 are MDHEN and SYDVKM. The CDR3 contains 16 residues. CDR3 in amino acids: CASSPIGTSGRYEQYF. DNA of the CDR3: TGTGCCAGCAGTCCTATAGGGACTAGCGGGCGCTACGAGCAGTACTTC.

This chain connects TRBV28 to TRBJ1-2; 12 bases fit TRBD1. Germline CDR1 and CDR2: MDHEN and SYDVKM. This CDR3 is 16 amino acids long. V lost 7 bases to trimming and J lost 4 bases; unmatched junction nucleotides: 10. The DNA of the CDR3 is TGTGCCAGCAACCCCGGGGGACAGGGGGCCCGCTATGGCTACACCTTC. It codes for CASNPGGQGARYGYTF.

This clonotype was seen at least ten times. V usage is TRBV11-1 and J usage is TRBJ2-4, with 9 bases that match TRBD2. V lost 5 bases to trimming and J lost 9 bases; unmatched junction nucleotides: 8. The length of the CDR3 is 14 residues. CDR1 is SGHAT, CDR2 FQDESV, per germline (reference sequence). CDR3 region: CASSDGASGAIQYF. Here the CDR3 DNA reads TGTGCCAGCAGCGACGGAGCTAGCGGGGCCATTCAGTACTTC. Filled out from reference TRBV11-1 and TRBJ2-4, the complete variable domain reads EAEVAQSPRYKITEKSQAVAFWCDPISGHATLYWYRQILGQGPELLVQFQDESVVDDSQLPKDRFSAERLKGVDSTLKIQPAELGDSAMYLCASSDGASGAIQYFGAGTRLSVL.